The 9 T cell receptor beta chains below were found in one sample sequenced in a study of T cell responses to AZD1222 COVID-19 vaccine. The protocol was immunoSEQ multiplex PCR, while the TCRdb copy is restricted to in-frame clones and leaves out a portion. The data contain about 170,000 clones, 80% to 95% of them singletons. The source was peripheral blood, collected on day 0 of AZD1222 vaccination. The receptors come from an adult in good health.

The J gene is TRBJ2-2, the V gene TRBV7-9; 7 bases agree with TRBD2. With 7 bases clipped from V and 0 bases from J, the junction kept 20 bases outside the gene matches. Per germline, CDR1 SEHNR and CDR2 FQNEAQ (reference sequence). This CDR3 contains 20 residues. DNA for the CDR3: TGTGCCAGCACCCCGGTTCGGGGGGACGAACGCAGGGCGAACACCGGGGAGCTGTTTTTT. This sequence encodes CASTPVRGDERRANTGELFF.

This clone was recorded once. The chain joins TRBV10-2 to TRBJ1-1; 9 nucleotides match TRBD1. CDR3 length equals 13 residues. V lost 5 bases, J lost 7 bases, and 5 bases stayed unmatched. Germline loops: CDR1 WSHSY, CDR2 SAAADI. CDR3 in DNA: TGCGCCAGCAGTCCAACAGGGGGCGGTGAAGCTTTCTTT. It yields the protein CASSPTGGGEAFF.

This chain connects TRBV12-3 or TRBV12-4 to TRBJ1-1; D possibly corresponds to TRBD1 (5 bases). Trimming cost V 7 bases and J 5 bases, with 14 bases left between them. The CDR3 consists of 13 residues. The CDR3 here is CASTLNRGTEAFF. DNA of the CDR3: TGTGCCAGCACCTTAAATCGGGGGACTGAAGCTTTCTTT.

The V and J genes are TRBV2 and TRBJ1-2; the D gene is possibly TRBD1 (5 bases). Germline V gene lookup returns CDR1 SNHLY and CDR2 FYNNEI. The CDR3 spans 13 residues. V lost 10 bases and J lost 5, with 17 bases in between. In DNA form, the CDR3 reads TGTGCCACCCGGGAGGGGAGATATTATGGCTACACCTTC. Translating it yields CATREGRYYGYTF.

V usage is TRBV30 and J usage is TRBJ2-7; possibly TRBD1 for D (6 bases). CDR3 length: 15 residues. Germline V lookup: CDR1 GTSNPN, CDR2 SVGIG (reference sequence). V dropped 1 base and J dropped 4 bases, with 17 bases sitting between them. The CDR3 DNA sequence: TGTGCCTGGAGTGCAGAGGACAGCCAACCTTACGAGCAGTACTTC. Encoded protein: CAWSAEDSQPYEQYF. The full variable domain, rest sourced from reference TRBV30 and TRBJ2-7, is SQTIHQWPATLVQPVGSPLSLECTVEGTSNPNLYWYRQAAGRGLQLLFYSVGIGQISSEVPQNLSASRPQDRQFILSSKKLLLSDSGFYLCAWSAEDSQPYEQYFGPGTRLTVT.

The chain employs TRBV29-1 and TRBJ2-3; TRBD1 matches at 7 bases. This CDR3 has 16 residues. CDR1 and CDR2 (germline): SQVTM, ANQGSEA. With 6 bases clipped from V and 4 bases from J, the junction kept 16 bases outside the gene matches. The CDR3 DNA is TGCAGCGTCCCCAACTGGGAAGGGGGCGCCCCAGATACGCAGTATTTT. It encodes CSVPNWEGGAPDTQYF.

The genes are TRBV5-8 and TRBJ2-5; D is uncertain. The V end lost 0 bases, the J end lost 1 base, and 4 bases lay between the germline ends. Per germline, CDR1 SGHTS and CDR2 YDEGEE. The CDR3 is 13 amino acids. Here the CDR3 reads CASSLDSQETQYF. CDR3 DNA: TGTGCCAGCAGCTTGGACAGCCAAGAGACCCAGTACTTC.

The chain has TRBV14 and TRBJ1-5, with 10 bases aligning to TRBD1. The V segment lost 1 base and the J segment 1 base; nucleotides outside the gene matches: 10. This CDR3 spans 19 amino acids. Germline-derived CDR1 and CDR2 are SGHDN and FVKESK. The CDR3 DNA follows: TGTGCCAGCAGCCAAGTCCCGGGACAGGGGATCGGGAGCAATCAGCCCCAGCATTTT. Its protein is CASSQVPGQGIGSNQPQHF.

The chain joins TRBV7-8 to TRBJ1-3, with D possibly being TRBD1 (5 bases). Germline V lookup: CDR1 SGHVS, CDR2 FQNEAQ. The germline V and J ends were trimmed by 2 bases and 4 bases, with 18 bases remaining between them. The CDR3 is 17 amino acids. The CDR3: CASSLMSSGYMGNTIYF. The CDR3 DNA reads as TGTGCCAGCAGCTTAATGTCTTCAGGGTATATGGGAAACACCATATATTTT.